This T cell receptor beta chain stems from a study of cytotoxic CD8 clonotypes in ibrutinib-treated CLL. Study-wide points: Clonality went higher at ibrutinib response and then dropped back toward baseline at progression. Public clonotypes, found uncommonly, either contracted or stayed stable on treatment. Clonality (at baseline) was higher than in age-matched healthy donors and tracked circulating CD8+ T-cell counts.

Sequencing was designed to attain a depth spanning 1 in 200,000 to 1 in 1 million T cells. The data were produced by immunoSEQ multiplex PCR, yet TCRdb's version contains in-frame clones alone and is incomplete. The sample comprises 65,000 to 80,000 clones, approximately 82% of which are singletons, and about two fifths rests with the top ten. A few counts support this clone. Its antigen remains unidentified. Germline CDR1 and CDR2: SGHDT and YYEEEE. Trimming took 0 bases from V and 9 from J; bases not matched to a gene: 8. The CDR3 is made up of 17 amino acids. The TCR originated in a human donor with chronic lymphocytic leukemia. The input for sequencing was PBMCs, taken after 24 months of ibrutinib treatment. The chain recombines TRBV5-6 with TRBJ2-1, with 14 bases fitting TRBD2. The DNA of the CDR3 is TGTGCCAGCAGCTTGGGGGCGACTAGCGGGAGGGCCAGTGAGCAGTTCTTC. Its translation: CASSLGATSGRASEQFF.